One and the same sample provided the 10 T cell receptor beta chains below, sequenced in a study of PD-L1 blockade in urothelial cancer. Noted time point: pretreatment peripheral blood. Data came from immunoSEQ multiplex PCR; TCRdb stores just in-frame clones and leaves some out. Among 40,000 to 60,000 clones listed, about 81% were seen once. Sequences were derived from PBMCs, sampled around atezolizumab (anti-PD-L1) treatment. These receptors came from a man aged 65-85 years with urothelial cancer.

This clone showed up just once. The CDR3 sequence: CASSQAQDYRDEKLFF. DNA for the CDR3: TGCGCCAGCAGCCAAGCCCAGGACTACCGGGATGAAAAACTGTTTTTT. This sequence joins TRBV4-3 and TRBJ1-4; D not resolved. Per germline, CDR1 LGHNA and CDR2 YSLEER. The CDR3 extends over 16 amino acids. V lost 1 base and J lost 6, with 15 bases in between.

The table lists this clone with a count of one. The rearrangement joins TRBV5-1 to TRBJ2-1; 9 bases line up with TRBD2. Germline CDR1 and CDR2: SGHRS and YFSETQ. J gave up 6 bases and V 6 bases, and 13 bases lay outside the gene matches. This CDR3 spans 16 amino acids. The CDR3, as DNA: TGCGCCAGCAACCTAACCCCGGGACTAGCAGTCAATGAGCAGTTCTTC. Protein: CASNLTPGLAVNEQFF.

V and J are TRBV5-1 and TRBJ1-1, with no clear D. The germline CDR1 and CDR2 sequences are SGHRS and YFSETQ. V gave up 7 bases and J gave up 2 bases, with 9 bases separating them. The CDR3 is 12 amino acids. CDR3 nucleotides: TGCGCCAGCGGACTGGACAACACTGAAGCTTTCTTT. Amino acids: CASGLDNTEAFF.

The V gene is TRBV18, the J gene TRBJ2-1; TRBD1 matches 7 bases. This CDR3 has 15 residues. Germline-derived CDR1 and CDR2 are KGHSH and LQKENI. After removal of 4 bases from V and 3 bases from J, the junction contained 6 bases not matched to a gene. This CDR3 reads CASSLRDSGYNEQFF. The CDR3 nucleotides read TGTGCCAGCTCACTCCGGGACAGTGGCTACAATGAGCAGTTCTTC. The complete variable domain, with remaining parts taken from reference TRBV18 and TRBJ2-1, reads NAGVMQNPRHLVRRRGQEARLRCSPMKGHSHVYWYRQLPEEGLKFMVYLQKENIIDESGMPKERFSAEFPKEGPSILRIQQVVRGDSAAYFCASSLRDSGYNEQFFGPGTRLTVL.

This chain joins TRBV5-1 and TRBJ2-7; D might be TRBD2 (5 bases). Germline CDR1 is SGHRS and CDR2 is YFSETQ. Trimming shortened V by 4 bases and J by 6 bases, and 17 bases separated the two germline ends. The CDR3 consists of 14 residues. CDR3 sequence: CASSHDVGGGEQYF. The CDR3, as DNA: TGCGCCAGCAGCCACGACGTTGGAGGAGGCGAGCAGTACTTC.

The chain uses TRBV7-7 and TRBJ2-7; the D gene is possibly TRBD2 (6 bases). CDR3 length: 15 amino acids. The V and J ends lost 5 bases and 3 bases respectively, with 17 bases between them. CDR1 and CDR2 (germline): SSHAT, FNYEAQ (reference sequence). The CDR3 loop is CASSQGLTSRYEQYF. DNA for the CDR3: TGTGCCAGCAGCCAGGGACTGACCTCGCGCTACGAGCAGTACTTC.

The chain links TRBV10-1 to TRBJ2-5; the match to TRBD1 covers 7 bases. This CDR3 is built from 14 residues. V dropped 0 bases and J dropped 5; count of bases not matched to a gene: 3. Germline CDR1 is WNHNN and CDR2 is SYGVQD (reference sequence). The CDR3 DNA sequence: TGCGCCAGCAGTGAGTCGAAAGGGGGCGAGACCCAGTACTTC. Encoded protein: CASSESKGGETQYF.

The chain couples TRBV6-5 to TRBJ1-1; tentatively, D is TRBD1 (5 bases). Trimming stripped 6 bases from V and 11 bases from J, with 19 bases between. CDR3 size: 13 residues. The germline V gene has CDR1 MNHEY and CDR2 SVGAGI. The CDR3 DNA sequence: TGTGCCAGCAGGGGTACGGGGGGGTCTTTGGCTTTCTTT. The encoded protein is CASRGTGGSLAFF.

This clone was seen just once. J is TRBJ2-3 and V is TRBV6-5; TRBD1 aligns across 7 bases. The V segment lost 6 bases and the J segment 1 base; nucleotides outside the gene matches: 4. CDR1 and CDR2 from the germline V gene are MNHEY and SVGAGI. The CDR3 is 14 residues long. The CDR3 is CASRGTGGTDTQYF. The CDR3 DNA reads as TGTGCCAGCAGAGGTACAGGGGGCACAGATACGCAGTATTTT.

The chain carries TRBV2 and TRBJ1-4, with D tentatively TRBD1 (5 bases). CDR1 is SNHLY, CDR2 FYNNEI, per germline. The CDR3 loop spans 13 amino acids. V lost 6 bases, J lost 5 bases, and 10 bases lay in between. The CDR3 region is CASRADRNEKLFF. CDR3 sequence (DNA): TGTGCCAGCAGGGCCGACAGAAATGAAAAACTGTTTTTT.